This TCR beta chain was identified during a study of human T cells and chemical hapten exposure. Overall study results and limits: In comparison with controls, expanded TCRs gave rise to a significantly larger number of large CDR3 similarity clusters.

Time point here: pre-sensitization, week 0. Treatment: therapeutic diphenylcyclopropenone sensitization with weekly scalp DPC. CDR1 and CDR2 (germline): SGHVS, FNYEAQ. This CDR3 spans 16 amino acids. Trimming took 5 bases from V and 1 from J; bases not matched to a gene: 6. In the case of this clonotype: The antigen remains undetermined.

Each CDR3 protein is one row after TCRdb ran MiXCR on the RACE reads. The sample records roughly 60,000 distinct CDR3 sequences, around 7% being singletons. The V call is TRBV7-6, the J call TRBJ2-7; 12 positions agree with TRBD2. The sequence derives from a woman in her 30s with alopecia areata. Some clones in this sample may be carry-over from other donors' samples. The source material was whole blood, sampled in connection with sensitization to the hapten diphenylcyclopropenone (DPC). The CDR3 sequence: CASSQLAGGRSYEQYF. CDR3 coding DNA: TGTGCCAGCAGCCAACTAGCGGGGGGCAGGTCCTACGAGCAGTACTTC.